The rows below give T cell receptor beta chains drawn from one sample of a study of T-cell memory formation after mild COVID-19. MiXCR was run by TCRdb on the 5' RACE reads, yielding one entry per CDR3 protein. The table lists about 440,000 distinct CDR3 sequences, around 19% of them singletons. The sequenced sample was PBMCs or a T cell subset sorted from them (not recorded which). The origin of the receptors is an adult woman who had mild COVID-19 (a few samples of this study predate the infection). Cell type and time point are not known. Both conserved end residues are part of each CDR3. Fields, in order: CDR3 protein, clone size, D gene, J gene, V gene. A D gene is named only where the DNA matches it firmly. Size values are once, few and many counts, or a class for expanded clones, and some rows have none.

CDR3 protein: CASSQSTGELFF
clone size: few
D gene: .
J gene: TRBJ2-2
V gene: TRBV7-6

CDR3 protein: CASSLGAGWGTDTQYF
clone size: few
D gene: TRBD2
J gene: TRBJ2-3
V gene: TRBV7-2

CDR3 protein: CAISLADFNEQYF
clone size: .
D gene: .
J gene: TRBJ2-7
V gene: TRBV10-3

CDR3 protein: CASSLTRLEQFF
clone size: .
D gene: .
J gene: TRBJ2-1
V gene: TRBV13

CDR3 protein: CASRGPGRGVTDTQYF
clone size: few
D gene: TRBD2
J gene: TRBJ2-3
V gene: TRBV6-6

CDR3 protein: CASSLQLAGLSQETQYF
clone size: .
D gene: TRBD2
J gene: TRBJ2-5
V gene: TRBV5-5

CDR3 protein: CASSLVFAGTYEQYF
clone size: .
D gene: .
J gene: TRBJ2-7
V gene: TRBV5-6

CDR3 protein: CASSANPQSGANVLTF
clone size: few
D gene: .
J gene: TRBJ2-6
V gene: TRBV7-3

CDR3 protein: CASSESGGREKLFF
clone size: .
D gene: TRBD1
J gene: TRBJ1-4
V gene: TRBV6-1

CDR3 protein: CASSRQGDTTNEKLFF
clone size: .
D gene: .
J gene: TRBJ1-4
V gene: TRBV5-6

CDR3 protein: CASSYSLGTRNTEAFF
clone size: many
D gene: .
J gene: TRBJ1-1
V gene: TRBV6-2/TRBV6-3

CDR3 protein: CATSDAGTETYNEQFF
clone size: .
D gene: TRBD1
J gene: TRBJ2-1
V gene: TRBV24-1

CDR3 protein: CASSYSTGEPYEQYF
clone size: .
D gene: .
J gene: TRBJ2-7
V gene: TRBV6-5

CDR3 protein: CASSFARPNTEAFF
clone size: few
D gene: .
J gene: TRBJ1-1
V gene: TRBV6-2/TRBV6-3

CDR3 protein: CSARVQGADGYTF
clone size: .
D gene: TRBD1
J gene: TRBJ1-2
V gene: TRBV20-1

CDR3 protein: CASSPPDREQFF
clone size: many
D gene: TRBD1
J gene: TRBJ2-1
V gene: TRBV12-3/TRBV12-4

CDR3 protein: CASSPQGRTDTQYF
clone size: .
D gene: .
J gene: TRBJ2-3
V gene: TRBV7-9

CDR3 protein: CATAGRGTTDTQYF
clone size: .
D gene: .
J gene: TRBJ2-3
V gene: TRBV24-1

CDR3 protein: CARSLASGGAKETQYF
clone size: .
D gene: TRBD2
J gene: TRBJ2-5
V gene: TRBV5-3

CDR3 protein: CATSDPDLQSSYNEQFF
clone size: .
D gene: .
J gene: TRBJ2-1
V gene: TRBV24-1

CDR3 protein: CAARAYYEQYF
clone size: .
D gene: .
J gene: TRBJ2-7
V gene: TRBV20-1

CDR3 protein: CAISDSGQGNTEAFF
clone size: .
D gene: .
J gene: TRBJ1-1
V gene: TRBV10-3

CDR3 protein: CATSDGTGKTYEQYF
clone size: few
D gene: TRBD1
J gene: TRBJ2-7
V gene: TRBV24-1

CDR3 protein: CSASLGVLSEKLFF
clone size: .
D gene: .
J gene: TRBJ1-4
V gene: TRBV20-1

CDR3 protein: CASSLYRAGHGYTF
clone size: few
D gene: .
J gene: TRBJ1-2
V gene: TRBV27

CDR3 protein: CSVEGTPSGANVLTF
clone size: .
D gene: .
J gene: TRBJ2-6
V gene: TRBV29-1

CDR3 protein: CASSLDAGAGNTIYF
clone size: few
D gene: .
J gene: TRBJ1-3
V gene: TRBV12-3/TRBV12-4

CDR3 protein: CASSQDWWTRITEAFF
clone size: .
D gene: .
J gene: TRBJ1-1
V gene: TRBV4-1

CDR3 protein: CASTEGRASYNEQFF
clone size: .
D gene: TRBD2
J gene: TRBJ2-1
V gene: TRBV5-1

CDR3 protein: CASSPRGKGDTDTQYF
clone size: few
D gene: .
J gene: TRBJ2-3
V gene: TRBV12-3/TRBV12-4

CDR3 protein: CASTMRRGTNTGELFF
clone size: few
D gene: .
J gene: TRBJ2-2
V gene: TRBV7-9

CDR3 protein: CASSLVFYWQGDQPQHF
clone size: .
D gene: .
J gene: TRBJ1-5
V gene: TRBV5-1

CDR3 protein: CASSVEPKGSEQYF
clone size: many
D gene: .
J gene: TRBJ2-7
V gene: TRBV9

CDR3 protein: CASNLGGLAGMTDTQYF
clone size: .
D gene: TRBD2
J gene: TRBJ2-3
V gene: TRBV7-2

CDR3 protein: CASSSSLSPNQPQHF
clone size: few
D gene: .
J gene: TRBJ1-5
V gene: TRBV7-2

CDR3 protein: CASSGQGGRITEAFF
clone size: .
D gene: TRBD1
J gene: TRBJ1-1
V gene: TRBV7-9

CDR3 protein: CASSLGSGPGYTF
clone size: .
D gene: .
J gene: TRBJ1-2
V gene: TRBV5-1

CDR3 protein: CASSLSGSPLHF
clone size: .
D gene: .
J gene: TRBJ1-6
V gene: TRBV6-5

CDR3 protein: CASSSGAGGNQPQHF
clone size: .
D gene: .
J gene: TRBJ1-5
V gene: TRBV7-8

CDR3 protein: CASSAGLRAAEQYF
clone size: .
D gene: .
J gene: TRBJ2-7
V gene: TRBV6-1

CDR3 protein: CASSLGGGQGPDEQYF
clone size: few
D gene: TRBD1
J gene: TRBJ2-7
V gene: TRBV12-3/TRBV12-4

CDR3 protein: CASSQSSGANTDTQYF
clone size: many
D gene: TRBD2
J gene: TRBJ2-3
V gene: TRBV12-3/TRBV12-4

CDR3 protein: CASSDMAGEQYF
clone size: once
D gene: .
J gene: TRBJ2-7
V gene: TRBV6-4

CDR3 protein: CAWDIDLAGGGNEQFF
clone size: .
D gene: TRBD2
J gene: TRBJ2-1
V gene: TRBV30

CDR3 protein: CATSDLPEYGETQYF
clone size: .
D gene: .
J gene: TRBJ2-5
V gene: TRBV24-1

CDR3 protein: CASSLGDAESYEQYF
clone size: .
D gene: .
J gene: TRBJ2-7
V gene: TRBV5-1

CDR3 protein: CASRLRIGTQYF
clone size: .
D gene: .
J gene: TRBJ2-3
V gene: TRBV6-1

CDR3 protein: CASSETGWREQYF
clone size: few
D gene: .
J gene: TRBJ2-7
V gene: TRBV25-1

CDR3 protein: CSVGRPNTGELFF
clone size: .
D gene: .
J gene: TRBJ2-2
V gene: TRBV29-1

CDR3 protein: CSARDVPSITDTQYF
clone size: .
D gene: .
J gene: TRBJ2-3
V gene: TRBV20-1

CDR3 protein: CASSLGASWDSDTQYF
clone size: .
D gene: .
J gene: TRBJ2-3
V gene: TRBV5-1

CDR3 protein: CSARGTSGSYEQFF
clone size: few
D gene: TRBD2
J gene: TRBJ2-1
V gene: TRBV20-1

CDR3 protein: CSASPGTGFSEAFF
clone size: .
D gene: TRBD1
J gene: TRBJ1-1
V gene: TRBV20-1